This TCR beta chain originates from a study of cytomegalovirus exposure and HLA in healthy donors. Study-level background: As released early, the data held 85 million to 95 million unique TCRs from HLA-typed donors. Notes on the study in general: Data from an earlier analysis indicated that most TCR beta V segments were productive either about 87% or about 30% of the time. Later on, a genetic analysis was performed. It linked a missense variant in DCLRE1C with V- and J-gene trimming of TCR beta.

The CDR3 has 14 amino acids. Trimming shortened V by 1 base and J by 3 bases, and 10 bases separated the two germline ends. Per the germline V gene, CDR1 is SGHDN and CDR2 is FVKESK. Of note for this clone: The antigen is not known.

Each donor was nominally healthy when sampled (though unrecorded immune exposures were likely). In the PCR, 60 Vbeta and 13 Jbeta primers were used. Assay used: immunoSEQ multiplex PCR; TCRdb lists only in-frame clones, some missing. The profile covers 60,000 to 85,000 clones, with 74% appearing a single time and approximately 10% taken by the ten largest. The receptor's source is a human donor in good health. Sequenced input: PBMCs. The chain joins TRBV14 to TRBJ2-7; D may be TRBD2 (6 bases). CDR3 nucleotides: TGTGCCAGCAGCCAAGTTTCGGAGGGCTACGAGCAGTACTTC. Its translation is CASSQVSEGYEQYF.